The rows below give T cell receptor beta chains drawn from one sample of a study of cytomegalovirus exposure and HLA in healthy donors. Profiling relied on immunoSEQ multiplex PCR, and the TCRdb table lists in-frame clones only, not all of them. This table has roughly 160,000 clones, approximately 80% appearing once. Material for sequencing was PBMCs. Receptors were obtained from a man aged 25 to 40 in good health and CMV-seronegative. Each CDR3 is given with its conserved first and last residue. A D gene is named only where the DNA matches it firmly. Expanded clones are given a class, and other clones once, few, many or no size at all.

abundance | j_gene | d_gene | v_gene | CDR3aa | CDR3nt
NA | TRBJ2-5 | NA | TRBV5-6 | CASSLGQLSQETQYF | TGTGCCAGCAGCTTGGGACAGCTGTCACAAGAGACCCAGTACTTC
NA | TRBJ2-2 | NA | TRBV5-6 | CASSLAQANTGELFF | TGTGCCAGCAGCTTGGCACAGGCGAACACCGGGGAGCTGTTTTTT
NA | TRBJ2-4 | TRBD1 | TRBV2 | CASSLGQGLNIQYF | TGTGCCAGCAGTCTGGGACAGGGTCTAAACATTCAGTACTTC
NA | TRBJ2-1 | NA | TRBV21-1 | CASSKVSGRNEQFF | TGTGCCAGCAGCAAAGTTAGCGGGAGGAATGAGCAGTTCTTC
NA | TRBJ1-1 | NA | TRBV5-4 | CASSRQLSNTEAFF | TGTGCCAGCAGTCGACAGCTTTCGAACACTGAAGCTTTCTTT
once | TRBJ1-4 | NA | TRBV5-1 | CASSLVTVNEKLFF | TGCGCCAGCAGCTTGGTGACAGTAAATGAAAAACTGTTTTTT
NA | TRBJ1-6 | NA | TRBV14 | CASSQYPGQGNSPLHF | TGTGCCAGCAGCCAGTATCCGGGACAAGGAAATTCACCCCTCCACTTT
NA | TRBJ2-7 | NA | TRBV9 | CASSVAEGWGRSQGYEQYF | TGTGCCAGCAGCGTAGCTGAGGGTTGGGGAAGGAGCCAGGGGTACGAGCAGTACTTC
few | TRBJ2-2 | TRBD2 | TRBV7-2 | CASSALAGVGTGELFF | TGTGCCAGCAGCGCACTAGCGGGAGTAGGCACCGGGGAGCTGTTTTTT
NA | TRBJ1-3 | NA | TRBV7-2 | CASSSTYGNTIYF | TGTGCCAGCAGCTCGACATACGGAAACACCATATATTTT
NA | TRBJ2-6 | NA | TRBV29-1 | CSVGGRGGTGANVLTF | TGCAGCGTTGGGGGCAGGGGCGGCACTGGGGCCAACGTCCTGACTTTC
NA | TRBJ2-7 | TRBD1 | TRBV6-5 | CASSYSVRGYEQYF | TGTGCCAGCAGTTACTCAGTCAGGGGGTACGAGCAGTACTTC
NA | TRBJ2-2 | NA | TRBV7-6 | CASTRGNTGELFF | TGTGCAAGCACAAGGGGGAACACCGGGGAGCTGTTTTTT
NA | TRBJ2-7 | TRBD1 | TRBV5-1 | CASKPGQGPYEQYF | TGCGCCAGTAAACCGGGACAGGGACCCTACGAGCAGTACTTC
NA | TRBJ2-2 | TRBD1 | TRBV4-1 | CASSPLPGQGKLFF | TGCGCCAGCAGTCCTCTACCGGGACAGGGAAAGCTGTTTTTT
NA | TRBJ1-5 | TRBD1 | TRBV10-3 | CATAQGGNNQPQHF | TGTGCCACGGCTCAGGGGGGCAACAATCAGCCCCAGCATTTT
few | TRBJ2-7 | TRBD1 | TRBV6-5 | CASSRDRSYEQYF | TGTGCCAGCAGCCGGGACAGGTCCTACGAGCAGTACTTC
NA | TRBJ1-6 | TRBD1 | TRBV5-3 | CARSFRTGEKSYNSPLHF | TGTGCCAGAAGCTTCAGGACAGGGGAAAAATCCTATAATTCACCCCTCCACTTT
NA | TRBJ2-1 | NA | TRBV2 | CASSVIWGVVEQFF | TGTGCCAGCAGCGTGATATGGGGGGTCGTTGAGCAGTTCTTC
NA | TRBJ1-1 | NA | TRBV7-2 | CASSLEGREGRGRKKAFF | TGTGCCAGCAGCTTAGAAGGAAGAGAGGGCAGGGGACGGAAGAAAGCTTTCTTT
NA | TRBJ1-5 | NA | TRBV2 | CASSEVGVGQPQHF | TGTGCCAGCAGTGAAGTCGGGGTAGGACAGCCCCAGCATTTT
NA | TRBJ2-1 | TRBD1 | TRBV28 | CASSGTGGGREQFF | TGTGCCAGCAGCGGGACAGGGGGCGGGAGGGAGCAGTTCTTC
NA | TRBJ2-3 | NA | TRBV15 | CATSRDRGSTDTQYF | TGTGCCACCAGCAGAGATCGAGGTAGCACAGATACGCAGTATTTT
NA | TRBJ2-5 | TRBD2 | TRBV14 | CASSRRAGGYQETQYF | TGTGCCAGCAGCCGACGGGCGGGGGGGTACCAAGAGACCCAGTACTTC
NA | TRBJ1-1 | TRBD1 | TRBV5-1 | CASSLAQGAANTEAFF | TGCGCCAGCAGCTTGGCACAGGGGGCTGCGAACACTGAAGCTTTCTTT
NA | TRBJ1-5 | NA | TRBV30 | CAWSVGTAPNQPQHF | TGTGCCTGGAGTGTCGGGACTGCGCCCAATCAGCCCCAGCATTTT
once | TRBJ2-2 | NA | TRBV30 | CAWSVVTSRGELFF | TGTGCCTGGAGTGTTGTTACTTCGCGAGGGGAGCTGTTTTTT
NA | TRBJ2-1 | TRBD2 | TRBV4-3 | CASSQGVAGSLYNEQFF | TGCGCCAGCAGCCAAGGCGTAGCGGGATCCCTCTACAATGAGCAGTTCTTC
NA | TRBJ2-2 | NA | TRBV11-3 | CASSLVQGGGELFF | TGTGCCAGCAGCTTAGTACAGGGCGGCGGGGAGCTGTTTTTT
NA | TRBJ1-1 | TRBD1 | TRBV6-6 | CASSYQGDMNTEAFF | TGTGCCAGCAGTTACCAGGGGGACATGAACACTGAAGCTTTCTTT
once | TRBJ1-1 | NA | TRBV10-1 | CASRQALNTEAFF | TGCGCCAGCAGGCAGGCTTTGAACACTGAAGCTTTCTTT
NA | TRBJ2-7 | NA | TRBV7-9 | CASRPGTDSYEQYF | TGTGCCAGCAGACCCGGGACTGACTCCTACGAGCAGTACTTC
NA | TRBJ1-2 | NA | TRBV5-4 | CASSVQGIYYGYTF | TGTGCCAGCAGCGTCCAGGGGATCTACTATGGCTACACCTTC
NA | TRBJ2-5 | TRBD2 | TRBV7-2 | CASSLARTSGVLTETQYF | TGTGCCAGCAGCTTAGCAAGGACTAGCGGGGTCCTGACAGAGACCCAGTACTTC
few | TRBJ1-5 | TRBD1 | TRBV19 | CASSSRDRGPNQPQHF | TGTGCCAGTAGTAGCCGGGACAGGGGCCCCAATCAGCCCCAGCATTTT
NA | TRBJ1-5 | NA | TRBV18 | CASSPRQDSGGNQPQHF | TGTGCCAGCTCACCCCGCCAGGACAGTGGGGGCAATCAGCCCCAGCATTTT
NA | TRBJ1-5 | TRBD1 | TRBV18 | CASSPTGGNQPQHF | TGTGCCAGCTCACCGACAGGGGGCAATCAGCCCCAGCATTTT
NA | TRBJ2-3 | TRBD2 | TRBV30 | CAWRLPSGGLNTQYF | TGTGCCTGGAGACTTCCTAGCGGGGGGTTAAATACGCAGTATTTT
NA | TRBJ2-3 | TRBD2 | TRBV2 | CASSEAPSGGADTQYF | TGTGCCAGCAGTGAAGCGCCTAGCGGGGGTGCAGATACGCAGTATTTT
NA | TRBJ1-1 | TRBD1 | TRBV6-5 | CASSYSRTGRHTEAFF | TGTGCCAGCAGTTACTCCCGGACAGGGAGGCACACTGAAGCTTTCTTT
few | TRBJ2-7 | NA | TRBV30 | CAWSATGRAEQYF | TGTGCCTGGAGTGCGACAGGCAGGGCCGAGCAGTACTTC
NA | TRBJ2-7 | NA | TRBV2 | CASGDTFHEQYF | TGTGCCAGCGGAGATACGTTCCACGAGCAGTACTTC
NA | TRBJ2-1 | NA | TRBV7-3 | CASSPPGDSYNEQFF | TGTGCCAGCAGCCCACCGGGAGATTCCTACAATGAGCAGTTCTTC
NA | TRBJ1-1 | TRBD1 | TRBV6-1 | CASGQELGTEAFF | TGTGCCAGCGGACAGGAGTTGGGCACTGAAGCTTTCTTT
NA | TRBJ2-2 | NA | TRBV5-1 | CASSLSSQNTGELFF | TGCGCCAGCAGCTTATCGAGTCAAAACACCGGGGAGCTGTTTTTT
NA | TRBJ1-3 | TRBD1 | TRBV5-6 | CASSETGERGDTIYF | TGTGCCAGCAGCGAGACAGGGGAGAGAGGAGACACCATATATTTT
NA | TRBJ1-1 | TRBD1 | TRBV18 | CASSAGGTNTEAFF | TGTGCCAGCTCAGCAGGGGGCACGAACACTGAAGCTTTCTTT
NA | TRBJ1-5 | NA | TRBV6-5 | CASSRTTREQPQHF | TGTGCCAGCAGTAGAACTACAAGGGAGCAGCCCCAGCATTTT
NA | TRBJ1-4 | NA | TRBV2 | CATLRGGRQNEKLFF | TGTGCCACCCTTAGGGGGGGACGGCAAAATGAAAAACTGTTTTTT
few | TRBJ2-7 | TRBD1 | TRBV9 | CASSVDGQGTYEQYF | TGTGCCAGCAGCGTAGACGGACAGGGGACCTACGAGCAGTACTTC
NA | TRBJ2-7 | TRBD1 | TRBV7-8 | CASSLEGTGRYEQYF | TGTGCCAGCAGCTTAGAAGGGACAGGGCGCTACGAGCAGTACTTC
NA | TRBJ1-4 | TRBD1 | TRBV7-9 | CASSQPQGAPEKLFF | TGTGCCAGCAGCCAACCGCAGGGGGCCCCTGAAAAACTGTTTTTT
few | TRBJ2-3 | NA | TRBV5-1 | CASSLQSLYTDTQYF | TGCGCCAGCAGCTTACAGAGTCTATACACAGATACGCAGTATTTT
NA | TRBJ1-6 | TRBD1 | TRBV2 | CASGDRENSPLHF | TGTGCCAGCGGGGACAGGGAAAATTCACCCCTCCACTTT
once | TRBJ2-1 | TRBD2 | TRBV7-2 | CNRRGGGADEQFF | TGCAACCGTAGGGGCGGGGGGGCCGATGAGCAGTTCTTC